One sample yielded the 22 T cell receptor beta chains listed below, sequenced in a study of T cell responses to AZD1222 COVID-19 vaccine. This table comes from immunoSEQ multiplex PCR, and its TCRdb copy is limited to in-frame clones, with some not included. The sample consists of tens of thousands of clones, 80% to 95% of them appearing once. The specimen was peripheral blood, collected 28 days after the second AZD1222 dose. Every receptor here comes from an adult who received the AZD1222 COVID-19 vaccine.

The chain is built from TRBV27 and TRBJ2-7, with 7 positions matching TRBD1. Germline CDR1 and CDR2: MNHEY and SMNVEV (reference sequence). The CDR3 is 13 amino acids. With V trimmed by 4 bases and J by 9 bases, 9 bases remained unmatched. The CDR3 sequence: CASSSTGATGQYF. The CDR3 DNA reads TGTGCCAGCAGTTCAACAGGGGCTACGGGGCAGTACTTC.

This CDR3 is CASSAPRGSYNEQFF. The DNA for the CDR3 is TGTGCCAGCAGCGCACCTCGCGGTTCCTACAATGAGCAGTTCTTC. V is TRBV11-2 and J is TRBJ2-1; D uncertain. Germline V lookup: CDR1 SGHAT, CDR2 FQNNGV. Trimming removed 5 bases from V and 1 base from J, with 12 bases in between. This CDR3 spans 15 amino acids.

The chain uses TRBV11-2 and TRBJ2-7, with D possibly matching TRBD2 (6 bases). This CDR3 has 14 residues. CDR1 and CDR2 from the germline V gene are SGHAT and FQNNGV. V lost 5 bases and J 0 bases, leaving 11 bases between the germline ends. The CDR3 coding sequence is TGTGCCAGCAGCCCACGGGACTCCTCCTACGAGCAGTACTTC. The encoded protein is CASSPRDSSYEQYF.

V gene TRBV11-2 combines with J gene TRBJ2-2; 9 bases line up with TRBD2. V lost 6 bases, J lost 0 bases, and 8 bases stayed unmatched. Germline CDR1 reads SGHAT; CDR2 reads FQNNGV. This CDR3 has 17 amino acids. CDR3 DNA sequence: TGTGCCAGCAGACTCTTAGCGGGAGTCACGAACACCGGGGAGCTGTTTTTT. This translates into CASRLLAGVTNTGELFF.

The chain combines TRBV30 with TRBJ2-5, with D perhaps assigned TRBD1 or TRBD2 (5 bases each). The V gene's germline CDR1 is GTSNPN and CDR2 SVGIG (reference sequence). This CDR3 contains 10 residues. V lost 1 base and J 11 bases, leaving 8 bases between the germline ends. In DNA form, the CDR3 reads TGTGCCTGGAGTGACGGGACGCAGTACTTC. Protein: CAWSDGTQYF.

The J gene is TRBJ2-1, the V gene TRBV5-1; 10 nucleotides agree with TRBD2. CDR1 is SGHRS, CDR2 YFSETQ, per germline. CDR3 length: 15 amino acids. The junction had 4 bases not matched to a gene; V was cut back by 3 bases and J by 4 bases. This CDR3 reads CASSWGTSVYNEQFF. CDR3 DNA sequence: TGCGCCAGCAGCTGGGGGACTAGCGTGTACAATGAGCAGTTCTTC.

The chain combines TRBV7-9 with TRBJ2-2, with 10 bases that match TRBD2. Germline-derived CDR1 and CDR2 are SEHNR and FQNEAQ (reference sequence). J gave up 0 bases and V 3 bases, and 4 bases lay outside the gene matches. The CDR3 covers 17 residues. The CDR3 coding sequence is TGTGCCAGCAGCTTCCGGACTAGCGGACCGAACACCGGGGAGCTGTTTTTT. This encodes CASSFRTSGPNTGELFF.

The chain recombines TRBV27 with TRBJ2-7, with D perhaps TRBD2 (6 bases). Per the germline V gene, CDR1 is MNHEY and CDR2 is SMNVEV (reference sequence). V was clipped by 6 bases and J by 2 bases, with 17 bases between them. This CDR3 has 15 amino acids. The DNA of the CDR3 is TGTGCCAGCAGCAAACCTGGGCGGGATACCTACGAGCAGTACTTC. It encodes CASSKPGRDTYEQYF.

The CDR3 sequence is CASSAGTSGSGNEQFF. CDR3 nucleotides: TGCGCCAGCAGTGCCGGGACTAGCGGGAGTGGCAATGAGCAGTTCTTC. This chain links TRBV5-1 with TRBJ2-1, with 14 bases identical to TRBD2. This CDR3 is built from 16 residues. Germline-derived CDR1 and CDR2 are SGHRS and YFSETQ. V was clipped by 5 bases and J by 6 bases; unmatched bases: 7.

This clone was seen once. This chain joins TRBV4-3 and TRBJ1-1, with D possibly matching TRBD1 (5 bases). CDR3 length: 14 residues. Germline values: CDR1 LGHNA, CDR2 YSLEER. The germline V and J ends were trimmed by 5 bases and 4 bases, with 14 bases remaining between them. CDR3 sequence: CASSWGSGATEAFF. The CDR3 DNA sequence: TGCGCCAGCAGCTGGGGGAGTGGGGCCACTGAAGCTTTCTTT.

The CDR3 bases are TGTGCCAGCAGTCCCCCGCGGACAGGATCCTACGAGCAGTACTTC. Translation gives CASSPPRTGSYEQYF. This rearrangement joins TRBV27 to TRBJ2-7; 7 bases fit TRBD1. CDR3 length: 15 amino acids. Germline values: CDR1 MNHEY, CDR2 SMNVEV (reference sequence). Trimming removed 5 bases from V and 1 base from J; junction bases left unmatched: 8.

V is TRBV7-6 and J is TRBJ2-5, with TRBD2 identical over 13 bases. The CDR3 spans 14 residues. Germline CDR1 and CDR2: SGHVS and FNYEAQ. V was pared by 5 bases and J by 5 bases, with 2 bases of the junction left unmatched. CDR3 DNA sequence: TGTGCCAGCAGCCCGACTAGCGGGAGGGAGACCCAGTACTTC. Protein sequence: CASSPTSGRETQYF.

The CDR3 bases are TGTGCCAGCAGCTTAGCTGGAACTGAAGCTTTCTTT. Amino acid sequence: CASSLAGTEAFF. This sequence joins TRBV7-6 and TRBJ1-1; the D is unclear. With 0 bases removed from V and 5 bases from J, the gap between germline ends came to 4 bases. CDR1 is SGHVS and CDR2 is FNYEAQ in the germline V gene. The CDR3 length is 12 residues.

The sample holds one count of this clone. V is TRBV4-3 and J is TRBJ2-7; D is ambiguous. The V end lost 0 bases, the J end lost 6 bases, and 15 bases lay between the germline ends. This CDR3 region has 15 residues. Germline values: CDR1 LGHNA, CDR2 YSLEER. In DNA form, the CDR3 reads TGCGCCAGCAGCCAAGATTTGCTAGTAAGTCTCGAGCAGTACTTC. Protein product: CASSQDLLVSLEQYF.

This clone appeared a few times. The rearrangement joins TRBV3-1 (or the pseudogene TRBV3-2) to TRBJ2-7; D gene unclear. The germline gives CDR1 LGHDT, CDR2 YNNKEL (reference sequence). Trimming removed 2 bases from V and 2 bases from J, with 13 bases in between. This CDR3 is 15 amino acids long. Here the CDR3 DNA reads TGTGCCAGCAGCCAAAAGTGGGGTACGACCTACGAGCAGTACTTC. Translation gives CASSQKWGTTYEQYF.

The CDR3 loop is CASSPGTGRVTGELFF. The CDR3 DNA follows: TGTGCCAGCAGCCCGGGGACAGGGAGGGTCACCGGGGAGCTGTTTTTT. This rearrangement joins TRBV5-6 to TRBJ2-2, with 9 positions matching TRBD1. CDR1 and CDR2 from the germline V gene are SGHDT and YYEEEE. The J segment lost 4 bases and the V segment lost 4 bases, leaving 8 bases of the junction unmatched. This CDR3 has 16 amino acids.

The rearrangement uses TRBV6-5 and TRBJ2-2; the D is unclear. Germline V gene data show CDR1 as MNHEY and CDR2 as SVGAGI. Trimming removed 4 bases at V and 1 base at J, with 13 bases between. The length of the CDR3 is 16 residues. Here the CDR3 reads CASSSELRRNTGELFF. The CDR3 DNA sequence: TGTGCCAGCAGTTCTGAGTTAAGGCGGAACACCGGGGAGCTGTTTTTT.

CDR3 protein: CASSQDRSLQETQYF. Here the CDR3 DNA reads TGCGCCAGCAGCCAAGATCGGTCTCTACAAGAGACCCAGTACTTC. The chain combines TRBV4-3 with TRBJ2-5; unclear D gene. Between the trimmed V and J ends, which lost 0 bases and 2 bases, there was a span of 10 bases. Germline values: CDR1 LGHNA, CDR2 YSLEER. This CDR3 is 15 amino acids long.

The J gene is TRBJ2-3, the V gene TRBV6-6, with D perhaps TRBD1 (5 bases). The CDR3 runs to 15 residues. Germline CDR1 reads MNHNY; CDR2 reads SVGAGI (reference sequence). V was clipped by 4 bases and J by 1 base, with 12 bases between them. CDR3 region: CASSLGVPRTDTQYF. The CDR3 DNA reads as TGTGCCAGCAGTTTAGGGGTCCCCCGCACAGATACGCAGTATTTT.

This clone has a single count. The CDR3 sequence is CASTATPGRGGHSPLHF. The CDR3, as DNA: TGTGCCAGTACCGCTACCCCGGGAAGAGGGGGACATTCACCCCTCCACTTT. The V gene is TRBV19, the J gene TRBJ1-6, with a tentative D call TRBD1 (6 bases). Trimming stripped 7 bases from V and 8 bases from J, with 24 bases between. CDR1 and CDR2 (germline): LNHDA, SQIVND (reference sequence). The CDR3 has 17 residues.

The chain couples TRBV4-2 to TRBJ1-1; 10 bases match TRBD1. Germline V gene sequence: CDR1 LGHNA, CDR2 YNFKEQ. V was clipped by 5 bases and J by 3 bases; unmatched bases: 6. This CDR3 is 15 amino acids long. CDR3 sequence (DNA): TGTGCCAGCAGCTCGGGACAGGGGCCGCACACTGAAGCTTTCTTT. This sequence encodes CASSSGQGPHTEAFF.

J is TRBJ2-7 and V is TRBV10-3; TRBD1 is a possible D gene (5 bases). V was shortened by 3 bases and J by 6 bases, with 9 bases between the two germline ends. This CDR3 comprises 12 residues. Germline CDR1 ENHRY, CDR2 SYGVKD. The CDR3 DNA reads as TGTGCCATCAGTGATAGGGGATTCGAGCAGTACTTC. This codes for CAISDRGFEQYF.